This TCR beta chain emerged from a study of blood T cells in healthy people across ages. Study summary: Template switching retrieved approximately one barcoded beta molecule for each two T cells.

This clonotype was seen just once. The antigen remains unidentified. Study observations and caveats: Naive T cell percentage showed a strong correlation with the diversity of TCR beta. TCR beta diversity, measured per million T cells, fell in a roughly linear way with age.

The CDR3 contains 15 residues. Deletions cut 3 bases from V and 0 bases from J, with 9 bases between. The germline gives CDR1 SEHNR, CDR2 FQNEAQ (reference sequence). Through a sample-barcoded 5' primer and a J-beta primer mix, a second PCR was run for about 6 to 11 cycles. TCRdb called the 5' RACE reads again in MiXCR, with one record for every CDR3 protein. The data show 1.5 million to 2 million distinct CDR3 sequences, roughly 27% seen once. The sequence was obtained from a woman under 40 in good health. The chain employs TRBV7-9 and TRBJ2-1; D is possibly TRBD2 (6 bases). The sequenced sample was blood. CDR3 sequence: CASSFLTSSYNEQFF. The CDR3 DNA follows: TGTGCCAGCAGCTTCCTGACTAGCTCCTACAATGAGCAGTTCTTC.